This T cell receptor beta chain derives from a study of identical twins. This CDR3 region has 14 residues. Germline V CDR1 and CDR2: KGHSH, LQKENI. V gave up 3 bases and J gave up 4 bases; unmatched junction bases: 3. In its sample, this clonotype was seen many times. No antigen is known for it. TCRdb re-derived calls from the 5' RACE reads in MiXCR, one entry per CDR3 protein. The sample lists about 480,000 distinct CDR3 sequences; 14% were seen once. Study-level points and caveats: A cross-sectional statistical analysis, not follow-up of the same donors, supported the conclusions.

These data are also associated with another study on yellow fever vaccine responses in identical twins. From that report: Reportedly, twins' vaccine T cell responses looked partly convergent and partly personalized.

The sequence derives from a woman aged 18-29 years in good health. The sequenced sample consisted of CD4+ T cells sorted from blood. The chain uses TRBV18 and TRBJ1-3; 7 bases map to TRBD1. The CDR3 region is CASSPGTVGNTIYF. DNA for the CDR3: TGTGCCAGCTCACCTGGGACAGTCGGAAACACCATATATTTT. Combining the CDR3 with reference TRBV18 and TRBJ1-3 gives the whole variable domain NAGVMQNPRHLVRRRGQEARLRCSPMKGHSHVYWYRQLPEEGLKFMVYLQKENIIDESGMPKERFSAEFPKEGPSILRIQQVVRGDSAAYFCASSPGTVGNTIYFGEGSWLTVV.